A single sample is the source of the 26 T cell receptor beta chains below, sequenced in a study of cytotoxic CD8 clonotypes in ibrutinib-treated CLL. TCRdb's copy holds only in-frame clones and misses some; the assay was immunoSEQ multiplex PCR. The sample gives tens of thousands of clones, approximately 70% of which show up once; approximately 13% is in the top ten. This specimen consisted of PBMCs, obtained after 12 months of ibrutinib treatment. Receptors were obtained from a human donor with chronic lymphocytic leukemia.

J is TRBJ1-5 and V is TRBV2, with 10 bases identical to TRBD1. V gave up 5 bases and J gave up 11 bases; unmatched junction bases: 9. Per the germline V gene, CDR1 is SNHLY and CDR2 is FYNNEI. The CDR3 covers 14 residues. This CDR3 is CASSQGTGARAQHF. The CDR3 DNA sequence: TGTGCCAGCAGTCAAGGGACAGGGGCCAGGGCCCAGCATTTT.

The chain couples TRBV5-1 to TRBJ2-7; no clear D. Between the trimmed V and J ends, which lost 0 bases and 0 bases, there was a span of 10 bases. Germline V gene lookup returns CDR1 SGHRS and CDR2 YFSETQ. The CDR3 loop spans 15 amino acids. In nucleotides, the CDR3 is TGCGCCAGCAGCTTGGTAGGAATCATCTCCTACGAGCAGTACTTC. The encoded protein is CASSLVGIISYEQYF.

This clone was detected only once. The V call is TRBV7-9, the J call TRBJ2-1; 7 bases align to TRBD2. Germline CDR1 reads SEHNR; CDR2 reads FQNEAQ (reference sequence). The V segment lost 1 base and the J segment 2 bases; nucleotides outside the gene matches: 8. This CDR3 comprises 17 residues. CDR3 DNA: TGTGCCAGCAGCTTAGACGGGCCTCGGGGGGCCTACAATGAGCAGTTCTTC. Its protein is CASSLDGPRGAYNEQFF.

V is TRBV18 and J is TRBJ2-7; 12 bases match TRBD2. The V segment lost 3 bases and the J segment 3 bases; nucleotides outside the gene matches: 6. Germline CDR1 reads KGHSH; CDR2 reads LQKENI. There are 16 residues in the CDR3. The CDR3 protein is CASSPYLAGGLYEQYF. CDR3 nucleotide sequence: TGTGCCAGCTCACCCTATCTAGCGGGAGGGCTCTACGAGCAGTACTTC.

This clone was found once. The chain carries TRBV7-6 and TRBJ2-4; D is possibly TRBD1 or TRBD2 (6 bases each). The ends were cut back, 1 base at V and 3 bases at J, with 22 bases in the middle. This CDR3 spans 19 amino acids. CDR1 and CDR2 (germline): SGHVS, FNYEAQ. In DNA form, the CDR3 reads TGTGCCAGCAGCTTAGGCCTGGGCCGGGGGCGAAGGGACAAAAACATTCAGTACTTC. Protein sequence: CASSLGLGRGRRDKNIQYF.

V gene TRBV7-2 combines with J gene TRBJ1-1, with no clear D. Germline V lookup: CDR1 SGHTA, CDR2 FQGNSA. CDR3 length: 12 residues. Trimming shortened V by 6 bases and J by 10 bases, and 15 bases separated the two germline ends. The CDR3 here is CASSFSWEAAFF. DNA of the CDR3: TGTGCCAGCAGTTTTAGCTGGGAAGCAGCTTTCTTT.

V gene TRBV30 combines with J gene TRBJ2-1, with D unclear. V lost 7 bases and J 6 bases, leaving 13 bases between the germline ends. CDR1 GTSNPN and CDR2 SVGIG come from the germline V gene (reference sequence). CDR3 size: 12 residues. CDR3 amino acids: CAYTFPINEQFF. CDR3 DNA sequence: TGTGCCTACACCTTCCCCATCAATGAGCAGTTCTTC.

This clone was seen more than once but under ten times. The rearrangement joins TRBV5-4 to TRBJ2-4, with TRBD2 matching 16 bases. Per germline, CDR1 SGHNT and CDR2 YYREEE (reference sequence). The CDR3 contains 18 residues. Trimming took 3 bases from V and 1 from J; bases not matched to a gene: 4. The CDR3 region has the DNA TGTGCCAGCAGCTGGGGACTAGCGGGAGGGGCGGCCAAAAACATTCAGTACTTC. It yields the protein CASSWGLAGGAAKNIQYF. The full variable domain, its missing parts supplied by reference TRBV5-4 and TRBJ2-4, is ETGVTQSPTHLIKTRGQQVTLRCSSQSGHNTVSWYQQALGQGPQFIFQYYREEENGRGNFPPRFSGLQFPNYSSELNVNALELDDSALYLCASSWGLAGGAAKNIQYFGAGTRLSVL.

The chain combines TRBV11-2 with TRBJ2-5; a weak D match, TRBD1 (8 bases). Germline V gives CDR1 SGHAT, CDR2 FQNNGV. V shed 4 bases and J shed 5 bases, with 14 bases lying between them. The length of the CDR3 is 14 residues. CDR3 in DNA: TGTGCCAGCAGCTCCGACAGGGGAGGGGAGACCCAGTACTTC. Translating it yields CASSSDRGGETQYF.

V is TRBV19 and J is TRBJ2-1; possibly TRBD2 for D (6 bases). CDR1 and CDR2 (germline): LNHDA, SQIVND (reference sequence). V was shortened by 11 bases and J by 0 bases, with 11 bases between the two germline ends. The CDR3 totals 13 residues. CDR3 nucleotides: TGTGCCGCGGGGCCATTCTCCTACAATGAGCAGTTCTTC. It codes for CAAGPFSYNEQFF. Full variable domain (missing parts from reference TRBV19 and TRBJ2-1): DGGITQSPKYLFRKEGQNVTLSCEQNLNHDAMYWYRQDPGQGLRLIYYSQIVNDFQKGDIAEGYSVSREKKESFPLTVTSAQKNPTAFYLCAAGPFSYNEQFFGPGTRLTVL.

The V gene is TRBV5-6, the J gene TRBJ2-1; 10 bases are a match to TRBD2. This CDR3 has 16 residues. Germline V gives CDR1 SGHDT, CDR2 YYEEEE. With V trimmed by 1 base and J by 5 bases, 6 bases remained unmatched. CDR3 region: CASSLLGLAGDNEQFF. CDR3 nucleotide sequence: TGTGCCAGCAGCTTGCTAGGGCTAGCGGGGGACAATGAGCAGTTCTTC.

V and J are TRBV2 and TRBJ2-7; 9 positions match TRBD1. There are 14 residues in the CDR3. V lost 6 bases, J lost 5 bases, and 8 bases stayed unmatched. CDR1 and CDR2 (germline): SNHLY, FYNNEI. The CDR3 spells CASSPGQGRNEQYF. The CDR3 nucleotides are TGTGCCAGCAGCCCGGGACAGGGACGTAACGAGCAGTACTTC.

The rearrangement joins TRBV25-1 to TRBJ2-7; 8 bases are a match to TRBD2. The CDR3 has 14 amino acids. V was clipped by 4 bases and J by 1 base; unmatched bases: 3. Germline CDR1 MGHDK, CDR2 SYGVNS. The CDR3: CASSAERESYEQYF. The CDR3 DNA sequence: TGTGCCAGCAGTGCCGAGCGGGAGTCCTACGAGCAGTACTTC.

CDR3 nucleotide sequence: TGTGCCAGCAGTCCGCTAGCGGGAGGCCCAAGCACAGATACGCAGTATTTT. Its protein is CASSPLAGGPSTDTQYF. This chain joins TRBV28 and TRBJ2-3; TRBD2 aligns across 11 bases. The CDR3 runs 17 residues. Germline V gene data show CDR1 as MDHEN and CDR2 as SYDVKM. V trimming: 5 bases; J trimming: 0 bases; junction bases outside the gene matches: 7.

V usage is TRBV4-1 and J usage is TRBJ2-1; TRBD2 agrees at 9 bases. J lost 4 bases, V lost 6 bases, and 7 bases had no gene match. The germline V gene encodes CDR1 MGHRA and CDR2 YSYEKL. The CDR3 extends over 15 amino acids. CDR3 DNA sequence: TGCGCCAGCAGTCCCGTTAGCGGGGGATACAATGAGCAGTTCTTC. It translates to CASSPVSGGYNEQFF.

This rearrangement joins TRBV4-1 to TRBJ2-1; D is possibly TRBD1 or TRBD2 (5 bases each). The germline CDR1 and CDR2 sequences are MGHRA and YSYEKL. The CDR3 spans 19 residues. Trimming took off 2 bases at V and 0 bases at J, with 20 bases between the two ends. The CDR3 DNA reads TGCGCCAGCAGCCAAAGTCGGGGACCCTTTAGAAGCTCCTACAATGAGCAGTTCTTC. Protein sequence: CASSQSRGPFRSSYNEQFF.

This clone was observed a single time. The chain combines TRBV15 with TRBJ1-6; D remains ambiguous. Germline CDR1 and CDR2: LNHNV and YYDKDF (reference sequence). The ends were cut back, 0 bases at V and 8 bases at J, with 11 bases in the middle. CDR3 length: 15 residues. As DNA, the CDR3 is TGTGCCACCAGCAGAGATAGTCCCCGGGATTCACCCCTCCACTTT. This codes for CATSRDSPRDSPLHF.

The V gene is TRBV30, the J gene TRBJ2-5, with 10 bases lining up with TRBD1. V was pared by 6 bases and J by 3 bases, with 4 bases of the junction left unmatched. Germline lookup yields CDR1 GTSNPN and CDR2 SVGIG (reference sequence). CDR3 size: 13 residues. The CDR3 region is CACSGQGKETQYF. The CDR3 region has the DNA TGTGCCTGCTCGGGACAGGGGAAAGAGACCCAGTACTTC.

The CDR3 reads CASSLPGTYNEQFF. The CDR3 DNA follows: TGTGCCAGCAGTTTGCCCGGGACGTACAATGAGCAGTTCTTC. J is TRBJ2-1 and V is TRBV28, with D perhaps given as TRBD1 or TRBD2 (5 bases each). The CDR3 extends over 14 amino acids. V was clipped by 3 bases and J by 4 bases, with 10 bases between them. Looked up from germline, CDR1 is MDHEN and CDR2 is SYDVKM.

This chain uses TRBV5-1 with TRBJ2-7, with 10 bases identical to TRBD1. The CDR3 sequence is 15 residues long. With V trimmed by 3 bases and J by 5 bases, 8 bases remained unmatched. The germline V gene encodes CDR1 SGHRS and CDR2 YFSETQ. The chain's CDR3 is CASSWAGTGADEQYF. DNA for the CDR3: TGCGCCAGCAGCTGGGCCGGGACAGGGGCGGACGAGCAGTACTTC.

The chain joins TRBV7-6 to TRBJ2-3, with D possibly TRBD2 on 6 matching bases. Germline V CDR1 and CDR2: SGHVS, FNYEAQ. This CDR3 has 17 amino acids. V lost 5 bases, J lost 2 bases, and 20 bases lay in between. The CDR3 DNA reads TGTGCCAGCAGCCCGCTAGCGACAGAGCTTTACACAGATACGCAGTATTTT. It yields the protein CASSPLATELYTDTQYF.

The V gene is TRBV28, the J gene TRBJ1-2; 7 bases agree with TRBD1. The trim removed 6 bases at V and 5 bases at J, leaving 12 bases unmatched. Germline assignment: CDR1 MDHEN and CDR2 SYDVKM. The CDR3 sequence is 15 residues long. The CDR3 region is CASRRATGAGYGYTF. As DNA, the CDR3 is TGTGCCAGCAGGCGAGCAACAGGGGCCGGTTATGGCTACACCTTC.

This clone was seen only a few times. CDR3 bases: TGTGCCAGCAGCTCGGGGGTGGACAGGGCACAGGGGGGCTACACCTTC. Encoded protein: CASSSGVDRAQGGYTF. The chain recombines TRBV5-4 with TRBJ1-2; 8 bases align to TRBD1. CDR1 and CDR2 from the germline V gene are SGHNT and YYREEE (reference sequence). The length of the CDR3 is 16 residues. The trim removed 3 bases at V and 8 bases at J, leaving 15 bases unmatched.

The CDR3 nucleotides read TGTGCCAGCAGTTTCTGGGGGACTAGCGGGAGCAATGAGCAGTTCTTC. Amino acids: CASSFWGTSGSNEQFF. V and J are TRBV28 and TRBJ2-1, with 14 bases fitting TRBD2. With 3 bases clipped from V and 6 bases from J, the junction kept 4 bases outside the gene matches. CDR1 MDHEN and CDR2 SYDVKM come from the germline V gene. The CDR3 totals 16 residues.

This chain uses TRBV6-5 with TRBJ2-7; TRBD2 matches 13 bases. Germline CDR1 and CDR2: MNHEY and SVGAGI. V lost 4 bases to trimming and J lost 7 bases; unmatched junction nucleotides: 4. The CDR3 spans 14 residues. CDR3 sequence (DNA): TGTGCCAGCAGTTGGACTAGCGGGAGTAGAGAGCAGTACTTC. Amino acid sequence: CASSWTSGSREQYF.

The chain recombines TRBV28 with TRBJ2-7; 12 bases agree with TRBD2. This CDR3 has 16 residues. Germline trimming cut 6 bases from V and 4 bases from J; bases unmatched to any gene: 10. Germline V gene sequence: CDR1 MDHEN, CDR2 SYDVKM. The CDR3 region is CASRQPTSGRMYEQYF. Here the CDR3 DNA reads TGTGCCAGCAGACAACCCACTAGCGGGAGGATGTACGAGCAGTACTTC.